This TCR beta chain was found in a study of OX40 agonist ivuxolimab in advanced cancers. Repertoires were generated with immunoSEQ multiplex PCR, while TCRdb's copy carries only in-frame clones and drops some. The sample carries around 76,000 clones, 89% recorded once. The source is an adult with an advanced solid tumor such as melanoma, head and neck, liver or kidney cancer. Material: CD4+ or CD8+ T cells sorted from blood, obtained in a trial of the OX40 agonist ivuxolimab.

In DNA form, the CDR3 reads TGTGCCAGTAGTCCCTACAGGGGCGGCACAGATACGCAGTATTTT. Translating it yields CASSPYRGGTDTQYF. The chain has TRBV19 and TRBJ2-3; 7 positions match TRBD1. Germline-derived CDR1 and CDR2 are LNHDA and SQIVND (reference sequence). V was pared by 5 bases and J by 1 base, with 6 bases of the junction left unmatched. The CDR3 has 15 residues.